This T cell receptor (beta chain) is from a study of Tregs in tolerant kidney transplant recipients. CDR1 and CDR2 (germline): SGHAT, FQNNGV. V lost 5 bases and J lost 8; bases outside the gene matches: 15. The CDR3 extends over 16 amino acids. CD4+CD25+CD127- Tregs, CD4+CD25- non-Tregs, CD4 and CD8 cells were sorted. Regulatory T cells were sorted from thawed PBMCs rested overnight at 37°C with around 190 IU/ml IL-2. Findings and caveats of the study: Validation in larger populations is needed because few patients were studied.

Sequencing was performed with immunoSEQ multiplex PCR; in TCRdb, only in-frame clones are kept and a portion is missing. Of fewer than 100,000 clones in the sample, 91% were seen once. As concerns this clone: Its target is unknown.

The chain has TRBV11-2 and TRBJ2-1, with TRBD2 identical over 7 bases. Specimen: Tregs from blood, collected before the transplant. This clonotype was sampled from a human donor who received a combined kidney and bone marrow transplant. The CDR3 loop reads CASSEASREGYYEQFF. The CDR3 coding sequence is TGTGCCAGCAGCGAAGCGTCCAGGGAGGGCTATTATGAGCAGTTCTTC.